What follows is one T cell receptor beta chain and its context. Its antigen is currently not known. No base quality information exists; no much larger clone differs at one position. The immunoSEQ multiplex PCR assay was used to amplify the TCRB and TCRAD loci from a standardized amount of quality-controlled genomic DNA. The V(D)J region was spanned by amplicons of a length sufficient to cover the CDR3 and to identify V and J genes. Through the commercial immunoSEQ service, the amplicons were sequenced on an Illumina platform. Under the source paper's analysis protocol: Primer bias and sequencing errors were corrected using previously described methods, and TCRAD and TCRB definitions followed the IMGT database. Analysis of the repertoires was done with immunoSEQ Analyzer 3.0 and VDJTools and included basic statistics, V/J segment usage, diversity estimates, rarefaction and pairwise overlap. To estimate diversity, the Chao1, ChaoE, Efron-Thisted, Shannon and inverse Simpson indices were applied, and diversity was also estimated on datasets down-sampled to the smallest sample. Repertoire overlap was determined by strict matching of CDR3 nucleotide sequence, V gene and J gene, and Jaccard-based multidimensional scaling clustering was applied. In TCRdb, the immuneACCESS table is reduced to in-frame sequences with V and J assigned. These tables do not hold every clone; where another copy was compared, an unresolved V gene accounts for under half, and the others remain unexplained. Clonal size and the V and J genes are those of that table, whereas D and trimming came from the DNA. The sample data list tens of thousands of clones, and about 93% of these were observed just once. The top ten clones comprise almost 6% of the sample.

The record originates from a study of human thymus T cells (TCRdb year 2020). In the study overall: TCR alpha and beta repertoires from roughly eight infant thymus samples and four related peripheral blood samples were characterized in the study. The cohort included six male and a couple of female infants, with donor ages spanning 7 to 244 days. The full study reports these points: On average, thymus samples yielded around 800,000 unique TCRB clonotypes, whereas blood samples yielded approximately 90,000. Usage of V and J gene segments appeared to be biased in both the thymic and the peripheral blood repertoires.

Trimming takes 5 bases off V and 4 bases off J; junction bases not matched to a gene: 12. Its CDR3 holds 19 amino acids, cysteine through phenylalanine. Only CDR3 DNA is held: 57 bases, read in frame from base 1. CDR1 and CDR2, per the germline V gene (reference sequence), are MNHEY and SMNVEV. Donors were immunologically healthy infants undergoing open corrective cardiac surgery for congenital heart defects in Finland. During surgery, a small about 0.5-1 mL aliquot of peripheral blood was collected from four of the eight donors. Instead of starting from a fixed cell number, genomic DNA extraction from blood samples used all available leukocytes. ACK lysis buffer was used to remove erythrocytes from blood, and the leukocytes were stored at -70 degrees C as pellets. A QIAsymphony instrument was used to extract genomic DNA from frozen cell pellets.

The chain joins TRBV27 to TRBJ2-3, with TRBD2 identical over 16 junction bases. The sequenced sample consisted of blood. The TCR was taken from a boy younger than two with a congenital heart defect but otherwise immunologically healthy. The encoded CDR3 is CASSSPGLAGGPSADTQYF. The nucleotide sequence reads TGTGCCAGCAGTAGCCCGGGACTAGCGGGAGGGCCCTCAGCAGATACGCAGTATTTT.